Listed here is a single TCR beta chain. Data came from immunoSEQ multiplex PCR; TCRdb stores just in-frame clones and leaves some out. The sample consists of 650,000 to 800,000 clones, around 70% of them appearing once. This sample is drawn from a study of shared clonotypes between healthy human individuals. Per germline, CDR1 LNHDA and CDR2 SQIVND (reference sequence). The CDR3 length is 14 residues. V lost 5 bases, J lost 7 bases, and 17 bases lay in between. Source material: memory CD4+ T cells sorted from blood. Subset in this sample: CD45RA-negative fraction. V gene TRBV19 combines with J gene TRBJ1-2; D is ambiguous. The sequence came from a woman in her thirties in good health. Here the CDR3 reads CASSVDARDGGYTF. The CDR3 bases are TGTGCCAGTAGTGTGGACGCTAGAGATGGTGGCTACACCTTC.